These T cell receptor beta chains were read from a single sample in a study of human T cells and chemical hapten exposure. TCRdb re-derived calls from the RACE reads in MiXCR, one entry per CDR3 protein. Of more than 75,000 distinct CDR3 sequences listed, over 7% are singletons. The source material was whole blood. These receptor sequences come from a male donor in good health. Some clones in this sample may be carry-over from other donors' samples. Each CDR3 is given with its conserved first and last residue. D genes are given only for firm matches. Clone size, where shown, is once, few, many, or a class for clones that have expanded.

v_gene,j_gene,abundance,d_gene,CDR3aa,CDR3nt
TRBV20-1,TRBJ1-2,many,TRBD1,CSATQGAEAGYGYTF,TGCAGTGCTACCCAGGGGGCCGAGGCTGGTTATGGCTACACCTTC
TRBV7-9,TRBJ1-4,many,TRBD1,CASSARDRGANEKLFF,TGTGCCAGCAGCGCGCGGGACAGGGGTGCTAATGAAAAACTGTTTTTT
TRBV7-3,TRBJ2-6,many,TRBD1,CASSTWDRESGANVLTF,TGTGCCAGCAGCACATGGGACAGGGAATCTGGGGCCAACGTCCTGACTTTC
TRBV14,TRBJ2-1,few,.,CASSQVHIDSYNEQFF,TGTGCCAGCAGCCAAGTACACATCGACTCCTACAATGAGCAGTTCTTC
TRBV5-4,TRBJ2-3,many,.,CASGMDSSTDTQYF,TGTGCCAGCGGAATGGACTCTAGCACAGATACGCAGTATTTT
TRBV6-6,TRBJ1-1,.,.,CASSFSFLVVRGPEAFF,TGTGCCAGCAGTTTTTCTTTCTTAGTCGTCAGGGGCCCTGAAGCTTTCTTT
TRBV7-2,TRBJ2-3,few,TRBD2,CASSLVVGLAQSLHTDTQYF,TGTGCCAGCAGCTTAGTAGTGGGACTAGCGCAATCCCTCCACACAGATACGCAGTATTTT
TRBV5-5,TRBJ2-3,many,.,CASSLGGGWTDTQYF,TGTGCCAGCAGCTTGGGAGGGGGTTGGACAGATACGCAGTATTTT
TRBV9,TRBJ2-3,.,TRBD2,CASSVASGGPQYF,TGTGCCAGCAGCGTAGCTAGCGGAGGCCCCCAGTATTTT
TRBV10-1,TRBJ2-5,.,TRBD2,CASSESIAGLQETQYF,TGCGCCAGCAGTGAGTCAATAGCGGGTCTCCAAGAGACCCAGTACTTC
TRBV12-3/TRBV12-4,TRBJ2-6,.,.,CASSPTGFGANVLTF,TGTGCCAGCTCCCCCACAGGGTTTGGGGCCAACGTCCTGACTTTC
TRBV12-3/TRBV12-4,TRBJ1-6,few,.,CASSFRGNNSPLHF,TGTGCCAGCAGTTTTCGGGGAAATAATTCACCCCTCCACTTT
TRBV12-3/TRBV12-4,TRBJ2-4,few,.,CASSLGVLAKNIQYF,TGTGCCAGCAGTTTAGGGGTACTAGCCAAAAACATTCAGTACTTC
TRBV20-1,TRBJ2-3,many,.,CSARGRGTDTQYF,TGCAGTGCTAGAGGGAGGGGCACGGATACGCAGTATTTT
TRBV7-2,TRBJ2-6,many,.,CASSLEGSGANVLTF,TGTGCCAGCAGCTTAGAAGGGAGTGGGGCCAACGTCCTGACTTTC
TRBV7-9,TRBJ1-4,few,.,CASSLEGEPNEKLFF,TGTGCCAGCAGCTTAGAAGGGGAGCCAAATGAAAAACTGTTTTTT
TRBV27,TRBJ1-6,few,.,CASSLDSGRGNSPLHF,TGTGCCAGCAGCCTGGACAGCGGTCGGGGAAATTCACCCCTCCACTTT
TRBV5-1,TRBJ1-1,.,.,CASSPWDGGNTEAFF,TGCGCCAGCAGCCCGTGGGACGGAGGGAACACTGAAGCTTTCTTT
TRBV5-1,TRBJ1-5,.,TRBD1,CASSPGTGVQPQHF,TGCGCCAGCAGCCCTGGGACAGGGGTTCAGCCCCAGCATTTT
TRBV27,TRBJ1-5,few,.,CASSLFGGNQPQHF,TGTGCCAGCAGTTTATTCGGGGGAAATCAGCCCCAGCATTTT
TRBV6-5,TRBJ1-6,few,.,CASTPMQSSYNSPLHF,TGTGCCAGCACGCCCATGCAAAGCTCCTATAATTCACCCCTCCACTTT
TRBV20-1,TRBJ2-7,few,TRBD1,CSARSPGQVFPYEQYF,TGCAGTGCTAGAAGCCCGGGACAGGTCTTTCCCTACGAGCAGTACTTC
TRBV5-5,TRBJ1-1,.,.,CASSPPWSEAFF,TGTGCCAGCAGCCCACCCTGGTCTGAAGCTTTCTTT
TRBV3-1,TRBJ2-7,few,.,CASSQVAGGAYEQYF,TGTGCCAGCAGCCAAGTTGCAGGGGGGGCCTACGAGCAGTACTTC
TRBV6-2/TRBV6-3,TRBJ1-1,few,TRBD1,CASSLQGVSTEAFF,TGTGCCAGCAGTTTGCAGGGGGTTAGCACTGAAGCTTTCTTT
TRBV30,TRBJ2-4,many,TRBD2,CAWSAGLAGGKNIQYF,TGTGCCTGGAGTGCTGGACTAGCGGGAGGCAAAAACATTCAGTACTTC
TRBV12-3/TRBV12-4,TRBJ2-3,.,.,CASSLLGPGVGDTQYF,TGTGCCAGCAGTTTACTCGGACCTGGGGTCGGAGATACGCAGTATTTT
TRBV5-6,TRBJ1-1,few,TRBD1,CASSPGGGEAFF,TGTGCCAGCAGCCCTGGAGGGGGCGAAGCTTTCTTT
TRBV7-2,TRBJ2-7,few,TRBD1,CARGTGPLKQYF,TGTGCCCGAGGGACAGGGCCCCTCAAGCAGTACTTC
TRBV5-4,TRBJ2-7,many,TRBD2,CASSFRPSKGLAGPYEQYF,TGTGCCAGCAGCTTCCGTCCTTCCAAGGGACTAGCGGGACCCTACGAGCAGTACTTC
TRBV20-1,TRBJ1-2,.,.,CSARDGAQPPNYGYTF,TGCAGTGCTAGAGACGGAGCCCAGCCACCCAACTATGGCTACACCTTC
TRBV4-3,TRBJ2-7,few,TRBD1,CASSQEDRGPYEQYF,TGCGCCAGCAGCCAAGAGGACAGGGGGCCCTACGAGCAGTACTTC
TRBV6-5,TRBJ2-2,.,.,CASGAGTSSGELFF,TGTGCCAGCGGGGCGGGGACCTCGTCGGGGGAGCTGTTTTTT
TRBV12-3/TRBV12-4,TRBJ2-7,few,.,CASRGTRMSYEQYF,TGTGCCAGCAGAGGGACTCGGATGTCCTACGAGCAGTACTTC
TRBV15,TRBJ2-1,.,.,CATSRDRVDSYNEQFF,TGTGCCACCAGCAGAGATCGGGTTGACTCCTACAATGAGCAGTTCTTC
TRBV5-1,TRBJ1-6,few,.,CASSADRYNSPLHF,TGCGCCAGCAGCGCCGACAGGTATAATTCACCCCTCCACTTT
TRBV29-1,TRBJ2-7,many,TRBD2,CSVEQGGSSYEQYF,TGCAGCGTTGAACAGGGAGGGAGCTCCTACGAGCAGTACTTC
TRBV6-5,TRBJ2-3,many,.,CASSYGQITDTQYF,TGTGCCAGCAGTTACGGCCAGATCACAGATACGCAGTATTTT
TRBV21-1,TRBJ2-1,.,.,CASSKLRDRGFEQFF,TGTGCCAGCAGCAAGCTCCGGGACAGGGGGTTTGAGCAGTTCTTC
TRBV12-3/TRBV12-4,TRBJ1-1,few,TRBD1,CASSAGQEMNTEAFF,TGTGCCAGCAGTGCGGGACAGGAGATGAACACTGAAGCTTTCTTT